This TCR beta chain emerged from a study of shared clonotypes between healthy human individuals. This CDR3 is 14 amino acids long. Germline-derived CDR1 and CDR2 are SGHVS and FQNEAQ. Between the trimmed V and J ends, which lost 5 bases and 3 bases, there was a span of 13 bases. Repertoires were generated with immunoSEQ multiplex PCR, while TCRdb's copy carries only in-frame clones and drops some. The table includes some 1.5 million clones, roughly 96% detected once. Specimen: naive CD4+ T cells sorted from blood. Subset indicated: CD45RA+ positively selected. This TCR derives from a young man in good health. V and J are TRBV7-8 and TRBJ2-5, with D possibly TRBD2 on 6 matching bases. The CDR3: CASSPRTGEETQYF. The CDR3 bases are TGTGCCAGCAGCCCCCGGACGGGAGAAGAGACCCAGTACTTC.